This T cell receptor (beta chain) comes out of a study of cytomegalovirus exposure and HLA in healthy donors. A remark on this clone: Its antigen is not known.

General study results and limits: In a later analysis, productive TCRs from donors in an Asian-associated ancestry cluster reportedly carried fewer N-insertions than the cohort mean.

PCR primers comprised 60 Vbeta and 13 Jbeta primers. Only in-frame clones appear in the TCRdb table, and some are missing; sequencing was by immunoSEQ multiplex PCR. The profile shows about 72,000 clones, roughly 78% of them singletons. CDR1 and CDR2 (germline): SNHLY, FYNNEI. This CDR3 has 15 residues. J gave up 5 bases and V 6 bases, and 9 bases lay outside the gene matches. The sequenced sample consisted of PBMCs. J is TRBJ1-4 and V is TRBV2; 7 bases agree with TRBD1. The sequence derives from a young man in good health and CMV-seronegative. The CDR3 bases are TGTGCCAGCAGGACTTCCGGGACAGAGAATGAAAAACTGTTTTTT. Translated, it gives CASRTSGTENEKLFF.